The rows below give T cell receptor beta chains drawn from one sample of a study of blood T cell repertoires in COVID-19. Sequenced by immunoSEQ multiplex PCR; TCRdb stores in-frame clones only, minus some. The data show 110,000 to 150,000 clones, 75% to 90% seen once. The sample taken for sequencing was peripheral blood. The source of these receptors is a woman aged 60-75 years with active COVID-19. The CDR3 runs from the conserved cysteine through the conserved F or W. Each record gives: D gene, V gene, clone size, J gene, CDR3 length, CDR3 DNA, CDR3 protein. The D gene is left open where the match is weak. Not all rows give a size; the values are once, few, many and, for expanded clones, a class.

>TRBD1|TRBV5-6|-|TRBJ1-1|15
TGTGCCAGCAGCGCCAGGACAGGGATGAACACTGAAGCTTTCTTT
CASSARTGMNTEAFF
>TRBD1|TRBV4-3|-|TRBJ1-2|19
TGCGCCAACAGCCAAGATAAGGGGAGTACAGGGGGTCTTAACTATGGCTACACCTTC
CANSQDKGSTGGLNYGYTF
>TRBD2|TRBV28|few|TRBJ2-7|13
TGTGCCAGCAGTTTACCGTCAGGGACTAGAAGGAACTTC
CASSLPSGTRRNF
>-|TRBV14|-|TRBJ1-2|13
TGTGCCAGCAGCACTCTGAATAACTATGGCTACACCTTC
CASSTLNNYGYTF
>TRBD1|TRBV25-1|-|TRBJ2-7|16
TGTGCCAGCAGTGAATTCGGGACAGGCAACCTCTACGAGCAGTACTTC
CASSEFGTGNLYEQYF
>TRBD1|TRBV6-2/TRBV6-3|-|TRBJ1-5|14
TGTGCCAGCAGTTCAACAGGGGTAGAACAGCCCCAGCATTTT
CASSSTGVEQPQHF
>TRBD1|TRBV9|-|TRBJ2-7|18
TGTGCCAGCAGCGTGGGGGTAGGGACAGGGGGCCGGACCTACGAGCAGTACTTC
CASSVGVGTGGRTYEQYF
>TRBD2|TRBV7-2|-|TRBJ2-1|16
TGTGCCAGCAGCTCAAAACTAGCGGGAGCTGGTAATGAGCAGTTCTTC
CASSSKLAGAGNEQFF
>TRBD2|TRBV4-1|-|TRBJ2-1|18
TGCGCCAGCAGCCAAGGCCAAGCGAATCAGCGGGATAGGAATGAGCAGTTCTTC
CASSQGQANQRDRNEQFF
>-|TRBV7-8|-|TRBJ2-7|16
TGTGCCAGCAGCCTAAACTACATCGTCGGGACCTACGAGCAGTACTTC
CASSLNYIVGTYEQYF
>TRBD2|TRBV2|once|TRBJ2-7|12
TGTGCGGCAGGCGGGAGCTTCTACGAGCAGTACTTC
CAAGGSFYEQYF
>TRBD2|TRBV13|-|TRBJ2-1|15
TGTGCCAGCAGACCGGAGGCGGGAGGAGGGGATGAGCAGTTCTTC
CASRPEAGGGDEQFF
>TRBD2|TRBV9|-|TRBJ2-1|15
TGTGCCAGCAGCGTGGAACTAGCGGGAGCTTATGAGCAGTTCTTC
CASSVELAGAYEQFF
>-|TRBV4-1|-|TRBJ1-2|15
TGCGCCAGCAGCCCGCCAGGGCCCACTCGGGAGGGCTACACCTTC
CASSPPGPTREGYTF
>-|TRBV6-5|-|TRBJ2-5|14
TGTGCCAGCAGTTCCCGGACTATCCAAGAGACCCAGTACTTC
CASSSRTIQETQYF
>-|TRBV11-3|-|TRBJ2-3|14
TGTGCCAGCAGCGAAGTAGCTAACACAGATACGCAGTATTTT
CASSEVANTDTQYF
>-|TRBV19|-|TRBJ1-1|18
TGTGCCAGTAGTATTCAGGTGACAGGCGCTCTCATGAACACTGAAGCTTTCTTT
CASSIQVTGALMNTEAFF
>-|TRBV28|-|TRBJ1-1|15
TGTGCCAGCAGTTCCGCCGGTGGGGCGAGCAGTGAAGCTTTCTTT
CASSSAGGASSEAFF
>-|TRBV20-1|-|TRBJ1-3|14
TGTAGTGCTAGTCGGGGGGGAACTGGAAACACCATATATTTT
CSASRGGTGNTIYF
>-|TRBV4-2|few|TRBJ1-2|15
TGTGCCAGCAGCCAAGATCGTACAGCTAACTATGGCTACACCTTC
CASSQDRTANYGYTF
>-|TRBV28|-|TRBJ1-6|15
TGTGCCAGCAGTCGAATCGGCTCCTATAATTCACCCCTCCACTTT
CASSRIGSYNSPLHF
>-|TRBV24-1|-|TRBJ1-2|13
TGTGCCACCAGTGATTCGGGTCACCATGGCTACACCTTC
CATSDSGHHGYTF
>TRBD1|TRBV13|-|TRBJ2-5|16
TGTGCCAGCAGCCGGGGACAGGGGGTTCTGAGCGAGACCCAGTACTTC
CASSRGQGVLSETQYF
>-|TRBV3-1/TRBV3-2|-|TRBJ1-1|13
TGTGCCAGCAGCCTGTACCGGGGCACTGAAGCTTTCTTT
CASSLYRGTEAFF
>-|TRBV20-1|-|TRBJ2-1|11
TGCAGTGCTAGCACTACCCGGGAGCAGTTCTTC
CSASTTREQFF
>-|TRBV21-1|-|TRBJ2-7|11
TGTGCCAGCAGGAATTATGAGGAGCAGTACTTC
CASRNYEEQYF
>-|TRBV30|-|TRBJ2-7|13
TGTGCCTGGAGTCCAGGGCTATCCTACGAGCAGTACTTC
CAWSPGLSYEQYF
>-|TRBV18|-|TRBJ1-2|15
TGTGCCAGCTCACCGACAGTAAATTATAGCTATGGCTACACCTTC
CASSPTVNYSYGYTF
>TRBD1|TRBV9|-|TRBJ1-1|15
TGTGCCAGCAGCCCCGGGACAGGGGGAAACACTGAAGCTTTCTTT
CASSPGTGGNTEAFF
>-|TRBV24-1|-|TRBJ2-2|14
TGTGCCACCAGTGATCCAAGGGGGACCGGGGAGCTGTTTTTT
CATSDPRGTGELFF
>TRBD1|TRBV4-1|-|TRBJ1-2|15
TGCGCCAGCAGCCAAGAGAGGGGGCAGAACTATGGCTACACCTTC
CASSQERGQNYGYTF
>TRBD2|TRBV27|-|TRBJ2-5|16
TGTGCCAGCAGTTTGGGACTAGCGGGACCCGGCGAGACCCAGTACTTC
CASSLGLAGPGETQYF
>-|TRBV28|-|TRBJ2-7|15
TGTGCCAGCAGTTTAAGAGGTCGGAGCTCCTACGAGCAGTACTTC
CASSLRGRSSYEQYF
>TRBD2|TRBV3-1/TRBV3-2|-|TRBJ2-3|18
TGTGCCAGCAGCCAAGGGGATGAGCGGGAGGGCCGGGTAGATACGCAGTATTTT
CASSQGDEREGRVDTQYF
>TRBD2|TRBV6-4|-|TRBJ2-3|18
TGTGCCAGCAGTGACTCTTTTAGCGGGGGCGGAATCGCAGATACGCAGTATTTT
CASSDSFSGGGIADTQYF
>TRBD1|TRBV5-1|-|TRBJ2-7|14
TGCGCCAGCAGCTTCCCAACAGGGGGCTACGAGCAGTACTTC
CASSFPTGGYEQYF
>-|TRBV6-5|-|TRBJ1-1|14
TGTGCCAGCAGTTACGTCAGGTCGGGGACTGAAGCTTTCTTT
CASSYVRSGTEAFF
>-|TRBV28|-|TRBJ2-7|15
TGTGCCAGCAGCCTACCTGGAGCTACCTCCTACGAGCAGTACTTC
CASSLPGATSYEQYF
>-|TRBV6-5|-|TRBJ2-2|13
TGTGCCAGCAGCCCGGGGGAGGTCGGGGAGCTGTTTTTT
CASSPGEVGELFF
>TRBD2|TRBV7-9|-|TRBJ2-1|16
TGTGCCAGCAGCATCATGGGACTAGCGGGTCACAATGAGCAGTTCTTC
CASSIMGLAGHNEQFF
>TRBD1|TRBV6-2/TRBV6-3|-|TRBJ2-1|19
TGTGCCAGCAGTTACTCGAGGACAGGGTTTGTTAGCTCCTACAATGAGCAGTTCTTC
CASSYSRTGFVSSYNEQFF